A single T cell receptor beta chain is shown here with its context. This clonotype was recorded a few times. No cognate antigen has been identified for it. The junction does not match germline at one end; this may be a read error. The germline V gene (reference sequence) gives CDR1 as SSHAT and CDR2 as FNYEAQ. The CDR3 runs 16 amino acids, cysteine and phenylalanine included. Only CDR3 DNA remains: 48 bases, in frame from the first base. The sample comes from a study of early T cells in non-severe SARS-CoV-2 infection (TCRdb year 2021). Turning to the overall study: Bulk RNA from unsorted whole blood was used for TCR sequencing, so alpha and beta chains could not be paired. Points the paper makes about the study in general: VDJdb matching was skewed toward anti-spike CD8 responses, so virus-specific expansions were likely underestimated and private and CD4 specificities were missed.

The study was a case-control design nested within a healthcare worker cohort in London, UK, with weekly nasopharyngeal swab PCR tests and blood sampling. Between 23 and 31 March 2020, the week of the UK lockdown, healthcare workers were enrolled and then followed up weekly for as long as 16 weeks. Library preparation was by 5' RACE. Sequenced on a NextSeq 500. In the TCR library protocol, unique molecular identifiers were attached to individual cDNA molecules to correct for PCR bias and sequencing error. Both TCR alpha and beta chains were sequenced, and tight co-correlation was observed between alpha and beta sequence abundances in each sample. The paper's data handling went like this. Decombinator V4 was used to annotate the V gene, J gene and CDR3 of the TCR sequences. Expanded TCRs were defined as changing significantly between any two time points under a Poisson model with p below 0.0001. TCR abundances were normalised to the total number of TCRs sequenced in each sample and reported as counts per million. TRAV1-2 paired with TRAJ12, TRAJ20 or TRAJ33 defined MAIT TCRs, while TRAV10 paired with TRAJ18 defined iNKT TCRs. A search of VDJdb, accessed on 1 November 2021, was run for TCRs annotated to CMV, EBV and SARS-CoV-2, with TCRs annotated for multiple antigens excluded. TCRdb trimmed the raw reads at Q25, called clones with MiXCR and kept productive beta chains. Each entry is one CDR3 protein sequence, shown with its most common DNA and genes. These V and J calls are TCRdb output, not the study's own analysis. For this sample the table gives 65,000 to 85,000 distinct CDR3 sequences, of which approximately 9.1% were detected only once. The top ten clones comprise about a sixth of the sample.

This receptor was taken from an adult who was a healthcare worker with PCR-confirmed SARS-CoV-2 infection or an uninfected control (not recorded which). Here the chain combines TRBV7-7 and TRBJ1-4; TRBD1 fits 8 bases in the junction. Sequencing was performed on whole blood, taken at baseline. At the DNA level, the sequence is TGTGCTAGCAGCTGGGGACAGGAAAGAACTAATGAAAAACTGTTTTTT. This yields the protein CASSWGQERTNEKLFF.